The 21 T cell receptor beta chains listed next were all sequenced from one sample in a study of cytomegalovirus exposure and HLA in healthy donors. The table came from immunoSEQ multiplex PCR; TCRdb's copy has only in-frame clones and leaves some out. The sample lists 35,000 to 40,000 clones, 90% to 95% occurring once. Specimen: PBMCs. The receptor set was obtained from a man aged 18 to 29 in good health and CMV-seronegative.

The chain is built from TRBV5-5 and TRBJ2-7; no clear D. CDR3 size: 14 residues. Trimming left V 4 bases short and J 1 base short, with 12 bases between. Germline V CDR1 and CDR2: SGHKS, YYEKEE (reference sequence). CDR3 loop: CASSLQTESYEQYF. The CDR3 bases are TGTGCCAGCAGCCTCCAGACTGAATCCTACGAGCAGTACTTC.

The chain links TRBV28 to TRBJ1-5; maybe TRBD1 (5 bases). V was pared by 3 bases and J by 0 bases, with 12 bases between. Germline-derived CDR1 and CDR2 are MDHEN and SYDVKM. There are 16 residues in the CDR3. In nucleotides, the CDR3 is TGTGCCAGCAGTTTGTGGGGCCCTGATAGCAATCAGCCCCAGCATTTT. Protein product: CASSLWGPDSNQPQHF. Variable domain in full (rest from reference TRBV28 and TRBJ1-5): DVKVTQSSRYLVKRTGEKVFLECVQDMDHENMFWYRQDPGLGLRLIYFSYDVKMKEKGDIPEGYSVSREKKERFSLILESASTNQTSMYLCASSLWGPDSNQPQHFGDGTRLSIL.

The CDR3 DNA reads as TGTGCCAGCGGCGTACGGGAGGGGAATGAGCAGTTCTTC. It yields the protein CASGVREGNEQFF. This chain links TRBV6-5 with TRBJ2-1; 8 bases fit TRBD2. Germline CDR1 is MNHEY and CDR2 is SVGAGI. The CDR3 extends over 13 amino acids. The V gene end was trimmed by 8 bases and the J gene end by 7 bases; junction bases not matched to a gene: 7.

CDR3 coding DNA: TGTGCCAGCAGTATGCAAACAGACGTGCGTGGCTACACCTTC. Protein: CASSMQTDVRGYTF. The chain carries TRBV27 and TRBJ1-2; D not certain. From germline, CDR1 is MNHEY and CDR2 SMNVEV (reference sequence). The V gene lost 5 bases and the J gene lost 7 bases, with 17 bases spanning the gap. There are 14 residues in the CDR3.

CDR3 nucleotide sequence: TGTGCCAGCAGTGACAGGGGGCGAGTTGAAAAACTGTTTTTT. Translated: CASSDRGRVEKLFF. V usage is TRBV6-1 and J usage is TRBJ1-4; 8 nucleotides align to TRBD1. Germline CDR1 reads MNHNS; CDR2 reads SASEGT. The CDR3 runs to 14 residues. The ends lost 3 bases at V and 7 bases at J; junction bases unmatched: 4.

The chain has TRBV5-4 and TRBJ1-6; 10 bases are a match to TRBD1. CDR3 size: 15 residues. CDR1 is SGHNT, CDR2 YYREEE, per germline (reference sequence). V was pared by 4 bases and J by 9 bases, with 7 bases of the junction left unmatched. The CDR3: CASSKKGQGTSPLHF. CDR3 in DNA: TGTGCCAGCAGCAAGAAGGGACAGGGGACTTCACCCCTCCACTTT.

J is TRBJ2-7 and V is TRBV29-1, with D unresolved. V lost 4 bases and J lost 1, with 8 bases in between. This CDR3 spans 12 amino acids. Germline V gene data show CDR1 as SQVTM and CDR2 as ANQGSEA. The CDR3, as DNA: TGCAGCGTTGGACTTCCATCCTACGAGCAGTACTTC. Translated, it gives CSVGLPSYEQYF.

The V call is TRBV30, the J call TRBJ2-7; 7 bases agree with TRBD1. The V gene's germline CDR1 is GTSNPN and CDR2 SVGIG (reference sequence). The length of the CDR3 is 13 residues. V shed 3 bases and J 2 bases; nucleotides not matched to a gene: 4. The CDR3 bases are TGTGCCTGGAGAGAGACAGGGACCTACGAGCAGTACTTC. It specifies CAWRETGTYEQYF.

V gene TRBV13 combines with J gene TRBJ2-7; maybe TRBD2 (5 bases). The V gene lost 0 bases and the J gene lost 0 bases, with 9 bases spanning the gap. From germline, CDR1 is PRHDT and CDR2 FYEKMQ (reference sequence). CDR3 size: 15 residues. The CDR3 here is CASSLGVGSSYEQYF. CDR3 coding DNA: TGTGCCAGCAGCTTAGGGGTAGGGAGCTCCTACGAGCAGTACTTC.

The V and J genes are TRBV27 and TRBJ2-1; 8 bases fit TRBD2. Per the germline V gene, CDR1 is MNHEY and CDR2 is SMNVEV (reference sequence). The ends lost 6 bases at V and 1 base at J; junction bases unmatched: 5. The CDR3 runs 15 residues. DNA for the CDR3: TGTGCCAGCAGGAAAACTAGCGGATCCTACAATGAGCAGTTCTTC. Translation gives CASRKTSGSYNEQFF.

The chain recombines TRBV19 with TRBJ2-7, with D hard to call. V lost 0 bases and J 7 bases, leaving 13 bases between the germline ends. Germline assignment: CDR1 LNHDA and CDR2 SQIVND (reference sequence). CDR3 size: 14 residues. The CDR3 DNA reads TGTGCCAGTAGTATAGACCCAGGTTCCCGAGAGCAGTACTTC. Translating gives CASSIDPGSREQYF.

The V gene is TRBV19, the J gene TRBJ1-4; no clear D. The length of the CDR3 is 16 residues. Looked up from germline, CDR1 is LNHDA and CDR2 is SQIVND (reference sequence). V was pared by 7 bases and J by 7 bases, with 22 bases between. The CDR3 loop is CASTPGGSLGAEKLFF. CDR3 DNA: TGTGCCAGTACCCCCGGCGGCAGTCTTGGCGCTGAAAAACTGTTTTTT.

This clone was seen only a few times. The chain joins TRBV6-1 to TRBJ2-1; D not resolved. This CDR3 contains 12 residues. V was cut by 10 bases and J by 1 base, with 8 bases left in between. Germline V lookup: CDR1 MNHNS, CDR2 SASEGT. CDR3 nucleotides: TGTGCCACGACTGGGTCCTACAATGAGCAGTTCTTC. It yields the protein CATTGSYNEQFF.

The CDR3 bases are TGTGCCAGCAGTCCAGCAGCGGGACTGCAGTTCTTC. Translating gives CASSPAAGLQFF. The gene calls are TRBV6-1 and TRBJ2-1; 7 bases match TRBD2. The CDR3 sequence is 12 residues long. Germline V gene data show CDR1 as MNHNS and CDR2 as SASEGT. The V and J ends lost 5 bases and 12 bases, in that order; junction bases with no gene match: 7.

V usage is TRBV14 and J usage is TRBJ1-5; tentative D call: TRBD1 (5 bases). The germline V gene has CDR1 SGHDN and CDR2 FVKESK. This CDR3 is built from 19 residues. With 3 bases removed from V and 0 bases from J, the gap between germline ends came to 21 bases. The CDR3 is CASSHSDGAVYCSNQPQHF. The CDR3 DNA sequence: TGTGCCAGCAGCCACTCCGATGGGGCTGTGTATTGTAGCAATCAGCCCCAGCATTTT.

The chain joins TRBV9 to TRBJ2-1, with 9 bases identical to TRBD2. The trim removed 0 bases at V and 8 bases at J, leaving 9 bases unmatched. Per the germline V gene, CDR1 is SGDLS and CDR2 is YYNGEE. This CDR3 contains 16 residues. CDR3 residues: CASSVVGGGGHDEQFF. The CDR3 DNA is TGTGCCAGCAGCGTAGTTGGCGGGGGGGGGCACGATGAGCAGTTCTTC.

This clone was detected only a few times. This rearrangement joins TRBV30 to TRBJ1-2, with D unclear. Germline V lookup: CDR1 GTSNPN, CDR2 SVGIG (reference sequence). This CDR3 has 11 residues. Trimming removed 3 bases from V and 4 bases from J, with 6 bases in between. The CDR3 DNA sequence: TGTGCCTGGAGGACTGGCTATGGCTACACCTTC. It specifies CAWRTGYGYTF.

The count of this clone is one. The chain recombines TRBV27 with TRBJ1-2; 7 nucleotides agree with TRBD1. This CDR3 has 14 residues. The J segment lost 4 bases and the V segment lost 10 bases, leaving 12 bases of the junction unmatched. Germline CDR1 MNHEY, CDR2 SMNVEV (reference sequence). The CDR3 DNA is TGTGCCATCAACCGGACAGGTTGGCTCTATGGCTACACCTTC. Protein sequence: CAINRTGWLYGYTF.

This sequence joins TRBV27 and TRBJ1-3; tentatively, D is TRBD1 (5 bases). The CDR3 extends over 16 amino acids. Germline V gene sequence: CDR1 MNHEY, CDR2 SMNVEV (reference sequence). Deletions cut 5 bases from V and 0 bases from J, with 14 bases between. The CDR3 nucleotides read TGTGCCAGCAGTCCGAACAGGCTCCTCTCTGGAAACACCATATATTTT. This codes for CASSPNRLLSGNTIYF.

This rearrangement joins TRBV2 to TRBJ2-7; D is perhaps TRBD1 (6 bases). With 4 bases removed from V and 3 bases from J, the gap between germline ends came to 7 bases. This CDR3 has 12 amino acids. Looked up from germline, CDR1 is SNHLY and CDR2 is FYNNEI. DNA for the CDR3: TGTGCCAGCAGTGGGACAGACTACGAGCAGTACTTC. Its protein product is CASSGTDYEQYF.

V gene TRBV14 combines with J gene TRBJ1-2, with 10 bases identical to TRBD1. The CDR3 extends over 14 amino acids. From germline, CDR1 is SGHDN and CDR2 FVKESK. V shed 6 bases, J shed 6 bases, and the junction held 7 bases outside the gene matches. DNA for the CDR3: TGTGCCAGCAGACAGACAGGGGGCATAAATGGCTACACCTTC. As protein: CASRQTGGINGYTF.